Listed here are 6 T cell receptor beta chains from one sample, sequenced in a study of human T cells and chemical hapten exposure. MiXCR was run by TCRdb on the RACE reads, yielding one entry per CDR3 protein. The table records around 110,000 distinct CDR3 sequences, roughly 10% of them present only once. Time point here: patch test 3, about 24 weeks after DPC sensitization. Sample treatment: therapeutic diphenylcyclopropenone sensitization with weekly scalp DPC. The source was whole blood, collected in connection with sensitization to the hapten diphenylcyclopropenone (DPC). Receptor source: a woman aged 50 to 65 with alopecia areata. Some clones in this sample may be carry-over from other donors' samples.

This sequence joins TRBV10-3 and TRBJ1-5; 7 bases align to TRBD1. Germline CDR1 is ENHRY and CDR2 is SYGVKD. This CDR3 region has 14 residues. Trimming removed 1 base from V and 8 bases from J; junction bases left unmatched: 5. The CDR3: CAISELNRGEPQHF. Here the CDR3 DNA reads TGTGCCATCAGTGAGTTGAACAGGGGAGAGCCCCAGCATTTT.

This clonotype was seen more than once but under ten times. The chain joins TRBV6-6 to TRBJ1-1; D remains unclear. Germline V gene data show CDR1 as MNHNY and CDR2 as SVGAGI (reference sequence). With 6 bases removed from V and 4 bases from J, the gap between germline ends came to 12 bases. There are 13 residues in the CDR3. The CDR3 coding sequence is TGTGCCAGCAGCCCTGCGAGGGCCACTGAAGCTTTCTTT. Encoded protein: CASSPARATEAFF.

This clonotype has just a few counts. A read error may produce the germline difference seen at one junction end. V gene TRBV29-1 combines with J gene TRBJ2-3; D is undetermined. The germline CDR1 and CDR2 sequences are SQVTM and ANQGSEA. The CDR3 totals 9 residues. CDR3 DNA sequence: TGCAGCGGTGAAGATCCGGTCCCCTTT. This codes for CSGEDPVPF.

V usage is TRBV10-3 and J usage is TRBJ2-5; a possible D gene is TRBD1 (5 bases). The CDR3 contains 14 residues. Germline V gene lookup returns CDR1 ENHRY and CDR2 SYGVKD. The V and J ends lost 6 bases and 2 bases respectively, with 13 bases between them. The DNA of the CDR3 is TGTGCCATCAGGGACATTCTGGGGCAAGAGACCCAGTACTTC. Translation gives CAIRDILGQETQYF.

The V gene is TRBV29-1, the J gene TRBJ1-1, with 11 nucleotides matching TRBD1. CDR3 length: 13 residues. The junction had 5 bases not matched to a gene; V was cut back by 7 bases and J by 4 bases. Germline assignment: CDR1 SQVTM and CDR2 ANQGSEA. CDR3 region: CSATGTGGTEAFF. The CDR3 DNA follows: TGCAGCGCTACCGGGACAGGGGGCACTGAAGCTTTCTTT.

This clonotype occurred a few times. The chain employs TRBV20-1 and TRBJ1-4; D might be TRBD1 (5 bases). Germline V CDR1 and CDR2: DFQATT, SNEGSKA (reference sequence). Trimming left V 6 bases short and J 7 bases short, with 21 bases between. The CDR3 contains 15 residues. This CDR3 is CSALRPGTASEKLFF. As DNA, the CDR3 is TGCAGTGCCCTTCGACCTGGGACTGCAAGTGAAAAACTGTTTTTT.